This T cell receptor beta chain was captured by sequencing in a study of blood T cell repertoires in COVID-19. About the research overall: The analysed material was cDNA or gDNA that came from T cells, B-cell-depleted T cells, or PBMCs.

Study processing details: Counts of nucleated cells, estimated from reference gene primer amplification, were obtained. The assay was immunoSEQ multiplex PCR, and TCRdb's table has in-frame clones only and misses some. The D gene and trimming were derived from the DNA, and the V and J assignments and clone size from that table. Counted here are approximately 200,000 clones, more than 75% occurring once; the ten biggest clones make up around a sixth. With 4 bases clipped from V and 4 bases from J, the junction kept 3 bases outside the gene matches. The CDR3 runs 13 residues. CDR1 and CDR2 from the germline V gene are KGHDR and SFDVKD. This clone was counted between two and nine times. Seattle participants joined during active infection and were tracked over time.

The receptor's source is a person aged 70 to 85 with COVID-19, enrolled during active disease. V gene TRBV24-1 combines with J gene TRBJ2-7; 7 bases align to TRBD1. Material for sequencing was peripheral blood. The CDR3 nucleotides are TGTGCCACCAGTGACCCGGGACAGTACGAGCAGTACTTC. This translates into CATSDPGQYEQYF.